This T cell receptor beta chain was sequenced during a study of blood T cells in healthy people across ages. With a J-beta primer mix and a sample-barcoded 5' primer, a second PCR ran 7 to 11 cycles. One entry per CDR3 protein, called by TCRdb with MiXCR from the 5' RACE reads. The table has 1.8 million or so distinct CDR3 sequences, about 39% seen once. Trimming removed 7 bases at V and 3 bases at J, with 10 bases between. This CDR3 is 13 amino acids long. Germline CDR1 is SNHLY and CDR2 is FYNNEI. This receptor was taken from a human donor in good health. The chain combines TRBV2 with TRBJ1-5; D is undetermined. The sequencing input was blood. As DNA, the CDR3 is TGTGCCAGCATAAGGGAACCCAATCAGCCCCAGCATTTT. Translation gives CASIREPNQPQHF.